The T cell receptor (beta chain) described here comes from a study of blood T cells in healthy people across ages. Germline V gene sequence: CDR1 KGHDR, CDR2 SFDVKD. Trimming took off 3 bases at V and 5 bases at J, with 16 bases between the two ends. CDR3 length: 15 amino acids. This clonotype has ten or more counts. A second 7 to 11 cycle PCR used barcoded and J-beta primers. In TCRdb, the 5' RACE reads were re-called with MiXCR into one record per CDR3 protein. This table has approximately 700,000 distinct CDR3 sequences, about 34% appearing once. The receptor was isolated from a woman aged 80 or over in good health. The V gene is TRBV24-1, the J gene TRBJ2-7, with a weak D call TRBD2 (7 bases). Sequenced input: blood. Here the CDR3 reads CATSDGSQGRDEQYF. The CDR3 nucleotides are TGTGCCACCAGTGATGGCTCCCAGGGGAGGGACGAGCAGTACTTC.